Below are 5 T cell receptor beta chains sequenced from a single sample in a study of T cells in Graves' hyperthyroidism and ophthalmopathy. It was RNA transcripts that yielded the amplified TCR beta CDR3 regions. First-round RT-PCR targeting the TCR CDR3 was performed with the HTBI primer set. One entry per CDR3 protein, called by TCRdb with MiXCR from the multiplex PCR reads. This repertoire shows 450,000 to 700,000 distinct CDR3 sequences, 46% found once; its top ten account for 7.5% to 8.5%. Sequencing input: peripheral blood or thyroid tissue (not recorded which). These receptors originate from a woman between 18 and 29 years old with Graves' hyperthyroidism.

A word on this clonotype: This could be a read error, since a much larger clone is one nucleotide away. Here the CDR3 DNA reads TGCGCCAGCCGACCAAAAACAGGGATCCAGGAAAAACTGCTTTTT. Protein: CASRPKTGIQEKLLF. The gene calls are TRBV5-1 and TRBJ1-4; possible D gene TRBD1, 6 bases. The CDR3 covers 15 residues. CDR1 and CDR2 from the germline V gene are SGHRS and YFSETQ.

This clonotype was recorded at least ten times. The genes are TRBV6-7 and TRBJ2-7; 14 positions match TRBD2. TRBV6-7 qualifies as an ORF whose function is uncertain. This CDR3 is built from 15 residues. V lost 7 bases, J lost 6 bases, and 8 bases stayed unmatched. CDR3 nucleotides: TGTGCCAGCACAGGGACTAGCGGGAGTAGAAGCGAGCAGTACTTC. It yields the protein CASTGTSGSRSEQYF.

This clonotype was found many times. CDR3 region: CASALSKNTEAFF. The CDR3 nucleotides read TGTGCTAGTGCCCTTAGTAAGAACACTGAAGCTTTCTTT. The chain employs TRBV12-5 and TRBJ1-1; D not resolved. Germline V gene lookup returns CDR1 LGHNT and CDR2 FRNRAP. Trimming left V 7 bases short and J 1 base short, with 10 bases between. The CDR3 totals 13 residues. Drawing the rest from reference TRBV12-5 and TRBJ1-1, the complete variable domain is DARVTQTPRHKVTEMGQEVTMRCQPILGHNTVFWYRQTMMQGLELLAYFRNRAPLDDSGMPKDRFSAEMPDATLATLKIQPSEPRDSAVYFCASALSKNTEAFFGQGTRLTVV.

This clonotype was seen ten or more times. V and J are TRBV2 and TRBJ1-1; D gene ambiguous. The germline CDR1 and CDR2 sequences are SNHLY and FYNNEI. The V gene lost 4 bases and the J gene lost 0 bases, with 6 bases spanning the gap. The CDR3 length is 13 residues. The CDR3 region has the DNA TGTGCCAGCAGTGTGGCGGTGAACACTGAAGCTTTCTTT. Translating it yields CASSVAVNTEAFF.

This clonotype showed up many times. A read error is possible here, since a much larger clone lies one base away. The gene calls are TRBV7-8 and TRBJ2-7, with D possibly TRBD1 on 5 matching bases. Per the germline V gene, CDR1 is SGHVS and CDR2 is FQNEAQ. This CDR3 spans 12 amino acids. For the CDR3, the DNA is TGTGCCGGCAGCCAGGGTACCAACGAGCAGTACTTC. Amino acids: CAGSQGTNEQYF.